The clone carrying this TCR beta chain appeared once. Its antigen is as yet unknown. Germline trimming cut 5 bases from V and 4 bases from J; bases unmatched to any gene: 8. The germline V gene encodes CDR1 SGHAT and CDR2 FQNNGV. CDR3 length equals 16 residues. This sample is part of a study of cytomegalovirus exposure and HLA in healthy donors. Regarding the study as a whole: Likely technical artifact: a cluster of highly shared sequence variants. Later on, an analysis found that several of the most significant clusters appeared to be linked to common viral pathogens, which included parvovirus B19.

The study ran its PCR with 60 Vbeta and 13 Jbeta primers. Sequenced by immunoSEQ multiplex PCR; TCRdb stores in-frame clones only, minus some. The sample has about 110,000 clones, approximately 73% seen once. The sample consisted of PBMCs. The chain combines TRBV11-2 with TRBJ1-2, with 12 nucleotides matching TRBD1. This TCR derives from a man in his forties or fifties in good health and CMV-seronegative. CDR3: CASSQTGTGGTYGYTF. For the CDR3, the DNA is TGTGCCAGCAGCCAAACCGGGACAGGGGGCACCTATGGCTACACCTTC.